This is a list of T cell receptor beta chains from one sample in a study of T-cell memory formation after mild COVID-19. TCRdb used MiXCR to reprocess the 5' RACE reads, holding one entry per CDR3 protein. The sample shows around 110,000 distinct CDR3 sequences, about 15% of them seen only once. Sequencing was performed on PBMCs or a T cell subset sorted from them (not recorded which). The receptors here all came from an adult woman who had mild COVID-19 (a few samples of this study predate the infection). Cell type and time point are not known. Both conserved end residues are part of each CDR3.

>TRBV9|TRBJ2-1|15
CASSVASGGGNEQFF
>TRBV5-1|TRBJ2-1|16
CASSLGHLGSYNEQFF
>TRBV5-1|TRBJ2-3|16
CASSLVQRETPDTQYF
>TRBV7-6|TRBJ2-3|17
CASSLGILAGATDTQYF
>TRBV10-3|TRBJ2-1|12
CAISERDNEQFF
>TRBV7-6|TRBJ2-1|16
CASSLFGTGPYNEQFF
>TRBV11-2|TRBJ1-1|16
CASSSPMESMNTEAFF
>TRBV5-1|TRBJ1-5|16
CASSSPSTGSNQPQHF
>TRBV7-8|TRBJ2-1|15
CASSLASQGTLWEFF
>TRBV12-3/TRBV12-4|TRBJ2-1|12
CASRGGTSGQFF
>TRBV2|TRBJ2-1|15
CASSERQGQALKQFF
>TRBV2|TRBJ2-3|16
CASRGLAGSSTDTQYF
>TRBV12-3/TRBV12-4|TRBJ1-1|13
CASSLWSDTEAFF
>TRBV20-1|TRBJ2-5|15
CSARVDSMYQETQYF
>TRBV27|TRBJ1-1|16
CASSPGTGYWGTEAFF
>TRBV9|TRBJ2-3|15
CASSGPGQGTHTQYF
>TRBV5-1|TRBJ1-1|14
CASSSYTRNTEAFF
>TRBV2|TRBJ2-1|14
CASSVIGGASEQFF
>TRBV4-2|TRBJ2-3|12
CASSQAADTQYF
>TRBV4-2|TRBJ2-7|16
CASRESRTSAAFEQYF
>TRBV4-3|TRBJ2-7|17
CASSQEWEVGGPYEQYF
>TRBV7-9|TRBJ2-7|13
CASTQGSPYEQYF
>TRBV5-1|TRBJ2-1|13
CASSLGGFDEQFF
>TRBV12-3/TRBV12-4|TRBJ1-3|17
CASSAPWREGSGNTIYF
>TRBV6-5|TRBJ2-5|16
CASRPGLYLSKETQYF
>TRBV7-6|TRBJ2-1|20
CASSYQESGRSESSYNEQFF
>TRBV20-1|TRBJ2-2|14
CSARFRGVTGELFF
>TRBV4-3|TRBJ2-1|14
CASSPGTGFNEQFF
>TRBV11-2|TRBJ1-1|14
CASSLLPGGTEAFF
>TRBV7-9|TRBJ2-1|11
CASSLFREQVF
>TRBV5-1|TRBJ1-1|14
CASRITGHATEAFF
>TRBV7-9|TRBJ1-1|14
CASSIGTGNTEAFF
>TRBV7-2|TRBJ2-1|13
CASSLADSLEQFF
>TRBV3-1|TRBJ1-5|12
CASSESNQPQHF
>TRBV4-2|TRBJ2-3|14
CASSQEEGTDTQYF
>TRBV5-1|TRBJ2-1|18
CASSLAIGVAGAYNEQFF
>TRBV18|TRBJ2-7|14
CASSPPSDSYEQYF
>TRBV20-1|TRBJ2-5|16
CSARDWLGDRRETQYF
>TRBV2|TRBJ2-7|14
CASSPTLDSYEQYF
>TRBV7-9|TRBJ1-2|13
CASSPGTESGYTF
>TRBV20-1|TRBJ2-5|11
CSALEGETQYF
>TRBV24-1|TRBJ2-1|16
CATSDFPRGGPDEQFF
>TRBV6-5|TRBJ1-2|16
CASSSDSDNPNYGYTF
>TRBV19|TRBJ2-1|15
CASSTGTSVGDEQFF
>TRBV14|TRBJ1-2|17
CASSQRDRGPSGYGYTF
>TRBV24-1|TRBJ2-7|11
CATSDSVAEYF
>TRBV6-5|TRBJ2-5|15
CASSYRGAGQETQYF
>TRBV5-1|TRBJ2-3|16
CASSLEDSRSTDTQYF
>TRBV7-2|TRBJ2-3|13
CASSLIRTDTQYF
>TRBV29-1|TRBJ2-1|12
CSVELGYNEQFF